Listed here are 6 T cell receptor beta chains from one sample, sequenced in a study of cytomegalovirus exposure and HLA in healthy donors. Primers: 60 Vbeta forward and 13 Jbeta reverse. Clones were read by immunoSEQ multiplex PCR, and TCRdb kept only the in-frame ones, dropping some. The sample gives some 200,000 clones, roughly 84% of which show up once; around 1.7% is in the top ten. The sample consisted of PBMCs. These TCRs come from a middle-aged man in good health and CMV-seronegative.

The chain couples TRBV10-2 to TRBJ1-5, with D maybe TRBD1 (5 bases). CDR3 length equals 15 residues. Trimming removed 6 bases at V and 1 base at J, with 13 bases between. Germline V lookup: CDR1 WSHSY, CDR2 SAAADI. The CDR3: CASRTGGTSNQPQHF. The CDR3 DNA sequence: TGCGCCAGCAGGACGGGGGGAACGAGCAATCAGCCCCAGCATTTT.

This clone was seen a handful of times. This chain uses TRBV5-4 with TRBJ2-7; 10 bases map to TRBD2. Per the germline V gene, CDR1 is SGHNT and CDR2 is YYREEE (reference sequence). There are 16 residues in the CDR3. Trimming took 4 bases from V and 5 from J; bases not matched to a gene: 12. The DNA for the CDR3 is TGTGCCAGCAGCCTTCCCCCAGGAGCGGGAGGGAACGAGCAGTACTTC. Protein: CASSLPPGAGGNEQYF.

This sequence joins TRBV27 and TRBJ2-2; D unclear. The V end was cut by 7 bases, the J end by 6 bases, with 24 bases between. The CDR3 is made up of 17 amino acids. Germline CDR1 reads MNHEY; CDR2 reads SMNVEV (reference sequence). This CDR3 reads CASKLRNVGRWAGELFF. The CDR3 bases are TGTGCCAGCAAGTTGCGCAATGTTGGGCGATGGGCCGGGGAGCTGTTTTTT.

The J gene is TRBJ1-4, the V gene TRBV30, with TRBD1 as a possible D gene (6 bases). Germline V gene data show CDR1 as GTSNPN and CDR2 as SVGIG (reference sequence). Trimming took 3 bases from V and 8 from J, leaving 19 bases between them. This CDR3 is built from 15 residues. The CDR3 loop is CAWRSGGAGKEKLFF. The DNA of the CDR3 is TGTGCCTGGAGGTCTGGGGGCGCAGGCAAAGAAAAACTGTTTTTT.

The chain employs TRBV30 and TRBJ1-1, with a possible D match to TRBD1 (6 bases). The V gene's germline CDR1 is GTSNPN and CDR2 SVGIG (reference sequence). V lost 0 bases and J lost 3, with 11 bases in between. The CDR3 length is 14 residues. In DNA, the CDR3 is TGTGCCTGGAGTGTACGTAGGGGGTACACTGAAGCTTTCTTT. It specifies CAWSVRRGYTEAFF.

The genes are TRBV23-1 and TRBJ2-4; TRBD2 matches at 11 bases. TRBV23-1 falls under the ORF class, with uncertain function. The trim removed 2 bases at V and 2 bases at J, leaving 23 bases unmatched. This CDR3 comprises 23 residues. The DNA for the CDR3 is TGCGCCAGCAGTCAACCCTTAAGTAATAGCGGGAGGGCCAAGTTCGGGACCAAAAACATTCAGTACTTC. This gives the protein CASSQPLSNSGRAKFGTKNIQYF.